A single sample is the source of the 22 T cell receptor beta chains below, sequenced in a study of read filtering for tumor transcriptome and immune sequencing. Molecular barcoded adaptors covering alpha/delta and beta/gamma chains were used on around 370 ng RNA. One entry per CDR3 protein, called by TCRdb with MiXCR from the reads. Among around 130,000 distinct CDR3 sequences listed, about 13% were seen once. Sequenced material: a population of CD138-negative cells sorted from bone marrow. The receptors shown here come from a donor at least 40 years old with multiple myeloma.

This clonotype was seen ten or more times. V gene TRBV20-1 combines with J gene TRBJ2-7; perhaps TRBD1 as D (6 bases). CDR1 is DFQATT and CDR2 is SNEGSKA in the germline V gene (reference sequence). The CDR3 spans 15 residues. The ends were cut back, 0 bases at V and 1 base at J, with 13 bases in the middle. CDR3 DNA: TGCAGTGCTAGAGACCTCAGGGGTTTATCCTACGAGCAGTACTTC. As protein: CSARDLRGLSYEQYF.

This clonotype came up many times. The chain couples TRBV2 to TRBJ2-7, with D possibly being TRBD1 (5 bases). This CDR3 is built from 13 residues. Germline-derived CDR1 and CDR2 are SNHLY and FYNNEI. Trimming pared 6 bases from V and 4 bases from J, leaving 13 bases between. In nucleotides, the CDR3 is TGTGCCAGCAGGACAGCGCAAATATACGAGCAGTACTTC. Protein: CASRTAQIYEQYF.

This clonotype was picked up many times. The V and J genes are TRBV5-1 and TRBJ2-3; no reliable D call. The germline V gene has CDR1 SGHRS and CDR2 YFSETQ. V shed 4 bases and J shed 3 bases, with 12 bases lying between them. The CDR3 is 14 amino acids. CDR3 DNA: TGCGCCAGCAGCCCCACAAGTAAAACAGATACGCAGTATTTT. Its protein is CASSPTSKTDTQYF.

Remarks on this clonotype: A much larger clone lies a single base off, so this may be a read error. The chain joins TRBV4-1 to TRBJ2-1, with unresolved D. Germline assignment: CDR1 MGHRA and CDR2 YSYEKL. The CDR3 sequence is 17 residues long. CDR3 nucleotide sequence: TGCGCCAGCAGCCAACCCGATTTGGGGTTCTCCTACAATGGGCAGTTCTTC. This codes for CASSQPDLGFSYNGQFF.

This clonotype was recorded many times. The chain uses TRBV6-1 and TRBJ2-7, with a weak D call TRBD2 (5 bases). Per the germline V gene, CDR1 is MNHNS and CDR2 is SASEGT. The CDR3 extends over 15 amino acids. V was cut by 4 bases and J by 0 bases, with 13 bases left in between. CDR3 sequence reads: CASSALAESSYEQYF. DNA of the CDR3: TGTGCCAGCAGTGCCCTAGCTGAGAGCTCCTACGAGCAGTACTTC.

This clonotype was seen ten or more times. The J gene is TRBJ1-1, the V gene TRBV29-1; TRBD1 is a possible D gene (6 bases). V was clipped by 6 bases and J by 5 bases, with 13 bases between them. This CDR3 is built from 12 residues. The germline V gene has CDR1 SQVTM and CDR2 ANQGSEA. The CDR3 nucleotides are TGCAGCGTCCTGGGGGCGTGGACTGAAGCTTTCTTT. This sequence encodes CSVLGAWTEAFF.

This clonotype was picked up many times. The CDR3 is CASSPTRRGRGQPQHF. The CDR3 DNA is TGTGCCAGCAGTCCCACGAGGAGGGGGCGAGGTCAGCCCCAGCATTTT. The chain is built from TRBV28 and TRBJ1-5; 7 positions agree with TRBD1. This CDR3 has 16 residues. Germline V gives CDR1 MDHEN, CDR2 SYDVKM. V was clipped by 5 bases and J by 6 bases; unmatched bases: 13.

This clonotype was counted ten times or more. The V call is TRBV20-1, the J call TRBJ2-7, with 7 bases matching TRBD1. Trimming removed 6 bases from V and 2 bases from J; junction bases left unmatched: 10. This CDR3 spans 14 amino acids. From germline, CDR1 is DFQATT and CDR2 SNEGSKA (reference sequence). The CDR3 here is CSARKQGNPYEQYF. The CDR3 DNA is TGCAGTGCCAGAAAACAGGGGAATCCCTACGAGCAGTACTTC.

This clonotype was seen a few times. This chain joins TRBV9 and TRBJ2-5; TRBD1 matches at 7 bases. Trimming at V came to 0 bases and at J to 5 bases, leaving 4 bases not matched to a gene. Germline V gene sequence: CDR1 SGDLS, CDR2 YYNGEE. The CDR3 extends over 14 amino acids. CDR3 coding DNA: TGTGCCAGCAGCGTAGAAGACAGGGCGGAGACCCAGTACTTC. Residues: CASSVEDRAETQYF.

Worth noting for this clonotype: A read error may be the cause here, since a much bigger clone is one base away. V is TRBV7-9 and J is TRBJ1-1, with D possibly being TRBD1 (5 bases). There are 12 residues in the CDR3. Germline loops: CDR1 SEHNR, CDR2 FQNEAQ (reference sequence). V lost 0 bases and J lost 10, with 9 bases in between. The CDR3 bases are TGTGCCAGCAGCTTAGCGACCGGGGGAGCTTTCTTT. Protein: CASSLATGGAFF.

In its sample, this clonotype was seen many times. The chain recombines TRBV5-1 with TRBJ2-2; 8 bases fit TRBD1. The CDR3 extends over 16 amino acids. The trim removed 4 bases at V and 4 bases at J, leaving 9 bases unmatched. CDR1 SGHRS and CDR2 YFSETQ come from the germline V gene. The CDR3 region has the DNA TGCGCCAGCAGCCGGTCGGGACAGGCAGGCACCGGGGAGCTGTTTTTT. Protein: CASSRSGQAGTGELFF. Together with reference TRBV5-1 and TRBJ2-2, the CDR3 gives the full variable domain: KAGVTQTPRYLIKTRGQQVTLSCSPISGHRSVSWYQQTPGQGLQFLFEYFSETQRNKGNFPGRFSGRQFSNSRSEMNVSTLELGDSALYLCASSRSGQAGTGELFFGEGSRLTVL.

This clonotype has ten or more counts. The rearrangement uses TRBV30 and TRBJ2-4; tentative D call: TRBD2 (6 bases). Germline V gene data show CDR1 as GTSNPN and CDR2 as SVGIG (reference sequence). This CDR3 region has 15 residues. The ends were cut back, 6 bases at V and 6 bases at J, with 21 bases in the middle. The DNA for the CDR3 is TGTGCCTGTACGGGAGTATTGAGGGACGGAAACATTCAGTACTTC. Amino acid sequence: CACTGVLRDGNIQYF.

About this clonotype: A single base separates this from a much larger clone, so it may be a read error. V usage is TRBV7-2 and J usage is TRBJ2-1; D remains unclear. The CDR3 consists of 12 residues. From germline, CDR1 is SGHTA and CDR2 FQGNSA. The CDR3 nucleotides read TGTGCCAGCAGCCTAAAGATCCATGAGCGGTTCTTC. Its protein is CASSLKIHERFF.

This clonotype was picked up many times. The chain has TRBV30 and TRBJ2-7; D gene unclear. This CDR3 spans 13 amino acids. The germline CDR1 and CDR2 sequences are GTSNPN and SVGIG (reference sequence). Trimming took off 2 bases at V and 2 bases at J, with 10 bases between the two ends. The CDR3 DNA is TGTGCCTGGAGTAGGGCCTTAACCTACGAGCAGTACTTC. It is translated as CAWSRALTYEQYF.

This clonotype was counted many times. The genes are TRBV6-6 and TRBJ1-1; D unclear. From germline, CDR1 is MNHNY and CDR2 SVGAGI (reference sequence). V lost 6 bases, J lost 3 bases, and 11 bases lay in between. There are 13 residues in the CDR3. CDR3 nucleotide sequence: TGTGCCAGCAGCCCATCCATAGACACTGAAGCTTTCTTT. Encoded protein: CASSPSIDTEAFF.

This clonotype occurred many times. This sequence joins TRBV9 and TRBJ2-3; either TRBD1 or TRBD2 may supply D (5 bases each). The CDR3 runs to 13 residues. The ends were cut back, 5 bases at V and 8 bases at J, with 15 bases in the middle. CDR1 SGDLS and CDR2 YYNGEE come from the germline V gene. CDR3 sequence reads: CASSPMGEGTQYF. Here the CDR3 DNA reads TGTGCCAGCAGTCCTATGGGGGAAGGTACGCAGTATTTT.

This clonotype was picked up many times. The chain joins TRBV7-8 to TRBJ2-1, with TRBD2 identical over 11 bases. Germline V gene lookup returns CDR1 SGHVS and CDR2 FQNEAQ. The CDR3 spans 15 residues. V was clipped by 6 bases and J by 4 bases; unmatched bases: 5. The chain's CDR3 is CASSPTSGTYNEQFF. The DNA of the CDR3 is TGTGCCAGCAGTCCGACTAGCGGGACATACAATGAGCAGTTCTTC.

This clonotype was counted a few times. A read error may be the cause here, since a much bigger clone is one base away. V gene TRBV12-3 or TRBV12-4 combines with J gene TRBJ2-2, with 9 bases fitting TRBD2. This CDR3 contains 14 residues. In DNA form, the CDR3 reads TGTGCCAGTCTAGCGGGACTGAACATCGGGGAGCTGTTTTTT. Its translation: CASLAGLNIGELFF.

This clonotype was seen ten or more times. This chain connects TRBV7-2 to TRBJ2-7; no definite D call. The CDR3 spans 14 residues. CDR1 and CDR2 (germline): SGHTA, FQGNSA. V lost 3 bases, J lost 3 bases, and 12 bases lay in between. DNA of the CDR3: TGTGCCAGCAGCTTCCCCGGGTCGAACTACGAGCAGTACTTC. This sequence encodes CASSFPGSNYEQYF.

This clonotype was seen at least ten times. The junction differs from germline at one of its ends, possibly a read error. J is TRBJ1-1 and V is TRBV5-1; 9 nucleotides align to TRBD1. The length of the CDR3 is 14 residues. CDR1 is SGHRS and CDR2 is YFSETQ in the germline V gene. In nucleotides, the CDR3 is TGTGCCAGCAGCCGTACAGGGGGCGACACTGAAGCTTTCTTT. Residues: CASSRTGGDTEAFF.

This clonotype was counted only a few times. The CDR3 spells CSGIIPPYEQYF. In DNA form, the CDR3 reads TGCAGCGGAATTATTCCGCCCTACGAGCAGTACTTC. The rearrangement uses TRBV29-1 and TRBJ2-7; no definite D call. Looked up from germline, CDR1 is SQVTM and CDR2 is ANQGSEA. Trimming took off 7 bases at V and 2 bases at J, with 12 bases between the two ends. The CDR3 has 12 residues.

This clonotype was seen at least ten times. This chain joins TRBV30 and TRBJ2-1; 12 bases fit TRBD2. Germline lookup yields CDR1 GTSNPN and CDR2 SVGIG (reference sequence). The CDR3 is 17 residues long. V gave up 1 base and J gave up 9 bases; unmatched junction bases: 13. The CDR3 sequence: CAWSAPPTSGRGGEQFF. The CDR3 coding sequence is TGTGCCTGGAGTGCCCCCCCGACTAGCGGGAGAGGGGGTGAGCAGTTCTTC.